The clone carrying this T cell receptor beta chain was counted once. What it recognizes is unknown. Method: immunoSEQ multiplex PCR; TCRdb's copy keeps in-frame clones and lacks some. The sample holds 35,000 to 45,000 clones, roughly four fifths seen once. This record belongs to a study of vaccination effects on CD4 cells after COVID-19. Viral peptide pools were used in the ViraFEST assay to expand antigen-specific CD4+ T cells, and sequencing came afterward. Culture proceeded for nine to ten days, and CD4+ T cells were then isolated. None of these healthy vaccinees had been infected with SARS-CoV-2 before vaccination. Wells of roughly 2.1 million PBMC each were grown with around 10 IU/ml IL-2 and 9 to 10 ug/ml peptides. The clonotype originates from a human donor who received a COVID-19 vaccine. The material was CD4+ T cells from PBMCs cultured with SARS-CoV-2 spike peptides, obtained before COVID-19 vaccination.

The CDR3 DNA reads TGCGCCAGCAGCTGGACGACAGGGTTCGGTGAAAAACTGTTTTTT. Protein sequence: CASSWTTGFGEKLFF. This chain uses TRBV5-1 with TRBJ1-4, with 7 bases aligning to TRBD1. Germline CDR1 is SGHRS and CDR2 is YFSETQ. V dropped 3 bases and J dropped 7; count of bases not matched to a gene: 9. This CDR3 region has 15 residues.